The source of this T cell receptor (beta chain) is a study of OX40 agonist ivuxolimab in advanced cancers. Study overall: Those enrolled were roughly 85% male, with a mean age of 60 years and ages from roughly 20 to 85. Among those treated, three patients had partial responses, one with hepatocellular carcinoma and two with cutaneous melanoma.

V gave up 6 bases and J gave up 5 bases; unmatched junction bases: 13. CDR3 length: 17 amino acids. The germline V gene encodes CDR1 SGHTA and CDR2 FQGNSA. This table comes from immunoSEQ multiplex PCR, and its TCRdb copy is limited to in-frame clones, with some not included. In the table there are 15,000 to 20,000 clones, 65% to 90% of which are singletons. The V gene is TRBV7-2, the J gene TRBJ2-5; the match to TRBD2 covers 12 bases. The clonotype originates from an adult with an advanced solid tumor such as melanoma, head and neck, liver or kidney cancer. Here the sequenced sample was CD4+ or CD8+ T cells sorted from blood, taken in a trial of the OX40 agonist ivuxolimab. CDR3 loop: CASRASSSGRAWETQYF. DNA for the CDR3: TGTGCCAGCAGGGCCTCATCTAGCGGGAGGGCCTGGGAGACCCAGTACTTC.